This T cell receptor beta chain was profiled in a study of human T cells and chemical hapten exposure. General study results and limits: DPC sensitization left the count of TCRs above 1 in 1000 unchanged.

This CDR3 is 14 amino acids long. Trimming left V 3 bases short and J 0 bases short, with 7 bases between. CDR1 is SGHNT, CDR2 YENEEA, per germline. Time point indicated: pre-sensitization, week 0. The treatment here: therapeutic diphenylcyclopropenone sensitization with weekly scalp DPC. The template was total RNA from unfractionated whole blood. What the library attached to individual cDNA molecules were unique molecular identifiers. In the original workflow: A typical sample had some 96,000 TCRs, with 23,224 to 690,600 overall. TCRdb itself ran the RACE reads through MiXCR, one entry per CDR3 protein. The V and J calls, along with clone size, are taken from TCRdb and not from the paper's own processing. The repertoire holds fewer than 300,000 distinct CDR3 sequences, with over 7.5% as singletons. There are many counts of this clonotype. Its target is unknown.

The source of this sequence is a man between 18 and 29 years old with alopecia areata. Some clones in this sample may be carry-over from other donors' samples. The source was whole blood, collected in connection with sensitization to the hapten diphenylcyclopropenone (DPC). The J gene is TRBJ2-3, the V gene TRBV11-3; weak D call: TRBD1 (5 bases). For the CDR3, the DNA is TGTGCCAGCAGCTTCAGGGCTAGCACAGATACGCAGTATTTT. Its translation is CASSFRASTDTQYF.